This TCR beta chain was recorded in a study of blood T cell repertoires in COVID-19. CDR1 and CDR2 from the germline V gene are SGDLS and YYNGEE. V was pared by 4 bases and J by 5 bases, with 2 bases of the junction left unmatched. The CDR3 runs to 13 residues. Only in-frame clones appear in the TCRdb table, and some are missing; sequencing was by immunoSEQ multiplex PCR. The repertoire holds around 170,000 clones, with 84% as singletons. The chain has TRBV9 and TRBJ2-1, with 8 bases lining up with TRBD2. This sequence was found in a man aged 50 to 60 who had recovered from COVID-19. The sequencing input was PBMCs or T cells enriched from blood (not recorded which). This CDR3 is CASSLAGNNEQFF. The CDR3 DNA reads TGTGCCAGCAGCTTAGCGGGAAACAATGAGCAGTTCTTC.